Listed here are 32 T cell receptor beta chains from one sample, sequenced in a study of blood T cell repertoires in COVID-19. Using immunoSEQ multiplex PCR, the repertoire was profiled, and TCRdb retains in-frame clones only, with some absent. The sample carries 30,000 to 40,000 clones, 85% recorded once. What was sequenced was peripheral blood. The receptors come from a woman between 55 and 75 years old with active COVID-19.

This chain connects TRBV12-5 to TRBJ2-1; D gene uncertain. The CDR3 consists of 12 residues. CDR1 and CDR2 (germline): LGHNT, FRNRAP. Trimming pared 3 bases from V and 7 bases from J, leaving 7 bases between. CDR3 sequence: CASGFDLNEQFF. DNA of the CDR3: TGTGCTAGTGGTTTCGATCTAAATGAGCAGTTCTTC. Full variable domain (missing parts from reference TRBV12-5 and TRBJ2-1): DARVTQTPRHKVTEMGQEVTMRCQPILGHNTVFWYRQTMMQGLELLAYFRNRAPLDDSGMPKDRFSAEMPDATLATLKIQPSEPRDSAVYFCASGFDLNEQFFGPGTRLTVL.

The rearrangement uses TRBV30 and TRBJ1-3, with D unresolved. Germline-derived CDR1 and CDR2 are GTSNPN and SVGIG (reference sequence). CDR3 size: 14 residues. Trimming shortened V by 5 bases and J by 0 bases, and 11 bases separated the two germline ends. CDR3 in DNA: TGTGCCTGGCGCAGAGCTAGCTCTGGAAACACCATATATTTT. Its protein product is CAWRRASSGNTIYF. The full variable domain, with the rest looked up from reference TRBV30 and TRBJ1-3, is SQTIHQWPATLVQPVGSPLSLECTVEGTSNPNLYWYRQAAGRGLQLLFYSVGIGQISSEVPQNLSASRPQDRQFILSSKKLLLSDSGFYLCAWRRASSGNTIYFGEGSWLTVV.

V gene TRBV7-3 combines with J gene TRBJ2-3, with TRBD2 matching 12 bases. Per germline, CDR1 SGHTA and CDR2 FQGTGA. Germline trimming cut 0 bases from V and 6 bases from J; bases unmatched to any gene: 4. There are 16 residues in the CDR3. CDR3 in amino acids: CASSLTRLAGVDTQYF. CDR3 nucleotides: TGTGCCAGCAGCTTAACCCGACTAGCGGGGGTCGATACGCAGTATTTT.

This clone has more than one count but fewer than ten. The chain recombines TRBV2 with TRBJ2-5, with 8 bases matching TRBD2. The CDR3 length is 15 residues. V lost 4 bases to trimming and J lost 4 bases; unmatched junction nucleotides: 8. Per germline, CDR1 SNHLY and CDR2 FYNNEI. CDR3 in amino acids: CASSVWGSGRETQYF. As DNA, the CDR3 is TGTGCCAGCAGTGTTTGGGGCAGCGGGAGAGAGACCCAGTACTTC.

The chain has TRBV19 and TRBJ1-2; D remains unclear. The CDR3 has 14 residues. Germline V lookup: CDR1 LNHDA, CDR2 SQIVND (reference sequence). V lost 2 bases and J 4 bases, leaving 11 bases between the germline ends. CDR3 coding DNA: TGTGCCAGTAGTATAAACTATATGGGCTATGGCTACACCTTC. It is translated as CASSINYMGYGYTF. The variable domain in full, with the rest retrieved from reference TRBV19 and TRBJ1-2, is DGGITQSPKYLFRKEGQNVTLSCEQNLNHDAMYWYRQDPGQGLRLIYYSQIVNDFQKGDIAEGYSVSREKKESFPLTVTSAQKNPTAFYLCASSINYMGYGYTFGSGTRLTVV.

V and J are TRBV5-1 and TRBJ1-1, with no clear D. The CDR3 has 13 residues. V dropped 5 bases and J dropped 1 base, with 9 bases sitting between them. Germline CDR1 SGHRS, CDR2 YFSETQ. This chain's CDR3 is CASRVEGNTEAFF. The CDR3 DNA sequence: TGCGCCAGCAGAGTAGAGGGGAACACTGAAGCTTTCTTT.

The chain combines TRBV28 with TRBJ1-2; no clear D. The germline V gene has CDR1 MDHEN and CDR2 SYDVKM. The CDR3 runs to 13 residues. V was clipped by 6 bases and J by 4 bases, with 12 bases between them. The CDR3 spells CASSPTFSYGYTF. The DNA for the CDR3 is TGTGCCAGCAGCCCCACTTTTAGCTATGGCTACACCTTC.

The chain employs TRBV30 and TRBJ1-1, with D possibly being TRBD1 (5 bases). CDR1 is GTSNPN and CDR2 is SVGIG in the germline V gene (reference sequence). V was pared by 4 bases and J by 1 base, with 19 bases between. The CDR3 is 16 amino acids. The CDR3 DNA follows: TGTGCCTGGAACGCTCGATCTGGGGCAGGGAACACTGAAGCTTTCTTT. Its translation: CAWNARSGAGNTEAFF.

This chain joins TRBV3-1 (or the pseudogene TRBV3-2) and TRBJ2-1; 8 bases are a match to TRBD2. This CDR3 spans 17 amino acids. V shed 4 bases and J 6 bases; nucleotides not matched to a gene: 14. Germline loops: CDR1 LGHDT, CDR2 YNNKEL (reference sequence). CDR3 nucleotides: TGTGCCAGCAGCCTGAAACTGCCGGGACTAGGGGGCAATGAGCAGTTCTTC. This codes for CASSLKLPGLGGNEQFF.

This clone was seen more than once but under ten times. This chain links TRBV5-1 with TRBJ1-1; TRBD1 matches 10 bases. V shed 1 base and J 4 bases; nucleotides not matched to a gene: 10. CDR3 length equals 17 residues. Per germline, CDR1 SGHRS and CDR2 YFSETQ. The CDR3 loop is CASSLRRQGASPTEAFF. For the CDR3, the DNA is TGCGCCAGCAGCTTGCGCCGACAGGGGGCATCCCCCACTGAAGCTTTCTTT.

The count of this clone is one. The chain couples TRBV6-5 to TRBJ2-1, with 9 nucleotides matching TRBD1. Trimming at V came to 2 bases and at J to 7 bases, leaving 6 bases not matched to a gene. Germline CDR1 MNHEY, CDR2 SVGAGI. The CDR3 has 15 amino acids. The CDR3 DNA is TGTGCCAGCAGTTACGGAGGACAGGGGTATAATGAGCAGTTCTTC. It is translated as CASSYGGQGYNEQFF.

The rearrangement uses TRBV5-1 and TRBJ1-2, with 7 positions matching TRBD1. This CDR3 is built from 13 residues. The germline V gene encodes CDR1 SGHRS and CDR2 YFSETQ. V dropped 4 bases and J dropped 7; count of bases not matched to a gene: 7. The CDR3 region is CASSPEQGSGYTF. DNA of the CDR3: TGCGCCAGCAGCCCGGAACAGGGGTCTGGCTACACCTTC.

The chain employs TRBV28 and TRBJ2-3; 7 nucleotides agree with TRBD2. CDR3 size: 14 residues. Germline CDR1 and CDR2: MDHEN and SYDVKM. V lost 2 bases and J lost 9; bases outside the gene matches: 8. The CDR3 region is CASSLGGVKGTQYF. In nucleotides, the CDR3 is TGTGCCAGCAGTTTAGGGGGGGTCAAGGGCACGCAGTATTTT. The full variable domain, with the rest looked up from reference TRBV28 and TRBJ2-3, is DVKVTQSSRYLVKRTGEKVFLECVQDMDHENMFWYRQDPGLGLRLIYFSYDVKMKEKGDIPEGYSVSREKKERFSLILESASTNQTSMYLCASSLGGVKGTQYFGPGTRLTVL.

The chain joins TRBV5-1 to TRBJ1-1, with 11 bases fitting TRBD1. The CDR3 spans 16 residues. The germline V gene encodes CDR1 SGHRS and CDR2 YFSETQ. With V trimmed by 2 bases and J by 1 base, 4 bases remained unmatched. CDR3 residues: CASSFGQGAQNTEAFF. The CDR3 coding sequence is TGCGCCAGCAGCTTTGGACAGGGGGCACAGAACACTGAAGCTTTCTTT.

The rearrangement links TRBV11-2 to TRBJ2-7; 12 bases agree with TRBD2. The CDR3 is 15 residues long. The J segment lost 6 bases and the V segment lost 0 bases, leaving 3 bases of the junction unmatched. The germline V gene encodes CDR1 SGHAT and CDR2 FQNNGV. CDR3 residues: CASSLEPSGRGEQYF. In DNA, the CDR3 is TGTGCCAGCAGCTTAGAGCCTAGCGGGAGGGGCGAGCAGTACTTC.

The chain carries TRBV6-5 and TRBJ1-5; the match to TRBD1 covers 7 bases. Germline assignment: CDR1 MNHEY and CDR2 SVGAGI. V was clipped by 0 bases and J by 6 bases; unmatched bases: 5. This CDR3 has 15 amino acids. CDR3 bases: TGTGCCAGCAGTTACTCCGGGACAGAAATTCAGCCCCAGCATTTT. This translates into CASSYSGTEIQPQHF.

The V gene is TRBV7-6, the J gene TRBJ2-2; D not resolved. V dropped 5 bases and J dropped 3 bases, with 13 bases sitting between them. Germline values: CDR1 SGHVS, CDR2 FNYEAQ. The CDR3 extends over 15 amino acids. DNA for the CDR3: TGTGCCAGCAGCCCAAGTGGGCATCACACCGGGGAGCTGTTTTTT. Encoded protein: CASSPSGHHTGELFF.

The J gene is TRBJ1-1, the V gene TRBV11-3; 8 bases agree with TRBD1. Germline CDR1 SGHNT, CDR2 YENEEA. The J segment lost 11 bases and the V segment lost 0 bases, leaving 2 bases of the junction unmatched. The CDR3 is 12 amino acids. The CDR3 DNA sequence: TGTGCCAGCAGCTTAGATCAGGGGGCGGCTTTCTTT. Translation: CASSLDQGAAFF. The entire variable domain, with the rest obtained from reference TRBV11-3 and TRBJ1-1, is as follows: EAGVVQSPRYKIIEKKQPVAFWCNPISGHNTLYWYLQNLGQGPELLIRYENEEAVDDSQLPKDRFSAERLKGVDSTLKIQPAELGDSAVYLCASSLDQGAAFFGQGTRLTVV.

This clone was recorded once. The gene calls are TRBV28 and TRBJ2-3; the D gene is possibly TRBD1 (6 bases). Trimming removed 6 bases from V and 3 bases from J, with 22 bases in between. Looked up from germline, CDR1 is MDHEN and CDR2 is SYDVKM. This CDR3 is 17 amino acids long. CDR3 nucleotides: TGTGCCAGCAGGCCCTCCCCAGGGAAGGGGGAGACAGATACGCAGTATTTT. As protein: CASRPSPGKGETDTQYF.

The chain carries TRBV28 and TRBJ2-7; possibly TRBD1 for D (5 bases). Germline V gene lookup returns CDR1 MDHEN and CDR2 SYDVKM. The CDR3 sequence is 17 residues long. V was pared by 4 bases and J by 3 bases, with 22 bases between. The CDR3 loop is CASSSPRQTRNLYEQYF. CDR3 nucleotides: TGTGCCAGCAGTTCCCCAAGACAGACCCGGAACCTCTACGAGCAGTACTTC.

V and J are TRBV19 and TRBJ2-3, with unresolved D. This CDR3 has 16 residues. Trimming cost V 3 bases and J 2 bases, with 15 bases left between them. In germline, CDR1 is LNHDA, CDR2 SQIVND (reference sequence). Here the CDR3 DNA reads TGTGCCAGTAGTATGGGCCGGCGAATCTCCACAGATACGCAGTATTTT. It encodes CASSMGRRISTDTQYF.

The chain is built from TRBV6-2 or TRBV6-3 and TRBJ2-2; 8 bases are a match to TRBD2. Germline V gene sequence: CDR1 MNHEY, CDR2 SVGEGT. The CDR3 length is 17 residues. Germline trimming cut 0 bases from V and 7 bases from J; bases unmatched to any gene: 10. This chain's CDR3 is CASSYSGSGTPSGELFF. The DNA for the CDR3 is TGTGCCAGCAGTTACTCTGGTAGCGGGACTCCTAGCGGGGAGCTGTTTTTT.

The CDR3 region is CASSPWTSGVSTDTQYF. For the CDR3, the DNA is TGTGCCAGCAGCCCCTGGACTAGCGGGGTTAGCACAGATACGCAGTATTTT. The V and J genes are TRBV11-2 and TRBJ2-3; 12 bases are shared with TRBD2. The V and J ends lost 5 bases and 0 bases, in that order; junction bases with no gene match: 6. Germline V gene lookup returns CDR1 SGHAT and CDR2 FQNNGV. The CDR3 length is 17 residues.

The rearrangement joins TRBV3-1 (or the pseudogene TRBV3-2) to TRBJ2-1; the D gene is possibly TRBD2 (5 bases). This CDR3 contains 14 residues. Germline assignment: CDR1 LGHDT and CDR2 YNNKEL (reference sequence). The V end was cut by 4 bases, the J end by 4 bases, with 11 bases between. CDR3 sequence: CASSLPGLYNEQFF. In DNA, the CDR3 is TGTGCCAGCAGCCTTCCTGGACTTTACAATGAGCAGTTCTTC.

As DNA, the CDR3 is TGTGCCAGCAGCCGACACCAGGGGGGAAATGAAAAACTGTTTTTT. This sequence encodes CASSRHQGGNEKLFF. The chain recombines TRBV7-6 with TRBJ1-4; 7 positions agree with TRBD1. The CDR3 is 15 amino acids. The junction had 8 bases not matched to a gene; V was cut back by 5 bases and J by 5 bases. Germline V gene lookup returns CDR1 SGHVS and CDR2 FNYEAQ.

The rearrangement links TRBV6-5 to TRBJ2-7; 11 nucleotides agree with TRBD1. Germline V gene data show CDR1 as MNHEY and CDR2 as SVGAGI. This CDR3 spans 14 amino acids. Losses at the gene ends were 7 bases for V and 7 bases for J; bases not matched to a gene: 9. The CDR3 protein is CASTFGTGGGEQYF. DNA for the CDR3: TGTGCCAGCACCTTTGGGACAGGGGGAGGAGAGCAGTACTTC.

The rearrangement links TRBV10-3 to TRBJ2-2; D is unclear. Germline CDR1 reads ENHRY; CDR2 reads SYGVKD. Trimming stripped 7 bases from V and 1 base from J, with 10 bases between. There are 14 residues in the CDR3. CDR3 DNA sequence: TGTGCCATCACCCCCGGGTGGAACACCGGGGAGCTGTTTTTT. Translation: CAITPGWNTGELFF.

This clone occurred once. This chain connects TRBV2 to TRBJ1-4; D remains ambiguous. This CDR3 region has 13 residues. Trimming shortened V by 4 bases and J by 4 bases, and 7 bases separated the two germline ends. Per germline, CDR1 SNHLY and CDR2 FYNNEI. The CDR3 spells CASSVRINEKLFF. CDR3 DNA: TGTGCCAGCAGTGTGAGAATTAATGAAAAACTGTTTTTT. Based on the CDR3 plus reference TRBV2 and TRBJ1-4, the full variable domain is EPEVTQTPSHQVTQMGQEVILRCVPISNHLYFYWYRQILGQKVEFLVSFYNNEISEKSEIFDDQFSVERPDGSNFTLKIRSTKLEDSAMYFCASSVRINEKLFFGSGTQLSVL.

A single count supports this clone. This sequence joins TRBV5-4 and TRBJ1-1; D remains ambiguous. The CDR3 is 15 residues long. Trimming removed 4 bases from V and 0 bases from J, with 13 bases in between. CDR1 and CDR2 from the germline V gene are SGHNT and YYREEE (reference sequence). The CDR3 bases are TGTGCCAGCAGCCCGACGGGGAGACTGAACACTGAAGCTTTCTTT. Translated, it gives CASSPTGRLNTEAFF. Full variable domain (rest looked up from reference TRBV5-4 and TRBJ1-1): ETGVTQSPTHLIKTRGQQVTLRCSSQSGHNTVSWYQQALGQGPQFIFQYYREEENGRGNFPPRFSGLQFPNYSSELNVNALELDDSALYLCASSPTGRLNTEAFFGQGTRLTVV.

The CDR3 is CASSLYSDQPQHF. For the CDR3, the DNA is TGTGCCAGCAGCTTGTATTCCGATCAGCCCCAGCATTTT. The V gene is TRBV5-5, the J gene TRBJ1-5; D is ambiguous. In germline, CDR1 is SGHKS, CDR2 YYEKEE (reference sequence). Between the trimmed V and J ends, which lost 1 base and 5 bases, there was a span of 7 bases. This CDR3 has 13 residues.

The chain's CDR3 is CASSLEKTDTKGQFF. CDR3 in DNA: TGTGCCAGCAGCCTAGAGAAGACGGACACAAAGGGGCAGTTCTTC. V gene TRBV7-2 combines with J gene TRBJ2-1; a possible D gene is TRBD1 (5 bases). The CDR3 loop spans 15 amino acids. Germline V gives CDR1 SGHTA, CDR2 FQGNSA. The ends were cut back, 5 bases at V and 12 bases at J, with 23 bases in the middle.

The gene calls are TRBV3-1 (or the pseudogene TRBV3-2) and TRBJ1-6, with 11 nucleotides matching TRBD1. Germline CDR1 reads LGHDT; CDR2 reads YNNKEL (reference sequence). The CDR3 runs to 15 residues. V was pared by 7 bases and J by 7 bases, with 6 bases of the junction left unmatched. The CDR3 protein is CASNGQGARNSPLHF. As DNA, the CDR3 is TGTGCCAGCAACGGACAGGGGGCGCGCAATTCACCCCTCCACTTT.